This is a list of T cell receptor beta chains from one sample in a study of cytomegalovirus exposure and HLA in healthy donors. Sequencing was performed with immunoSEQ multiplex PCR; in TCRdb, only in-frame clones are kept and a portion is missing. The sample shows around 90,000 clones, about two thirds of them seen only once. Source material: PBMCs. These receptors came from a woman in her 30s in good health and CMV-seropositive. CDR3s include the opening cysteine and the closing phenylalanine or tryptophan. Fields, in order: D gene, V gene, CDR3 length, clone size, J gene, CDR3 DNA, CDR3 protein. A D gene is named only where the DNA matches it firmly. Size tells how often a clone was seen (once, few, many) or the class of an expanded clone, and some rows leave it out.

d_call: NA
v_call: TRBV7-3
cdr3_length: 16
clone_size: once
j_call: TRBJ2-5
cdr3_nt: TGTGCCAGCAGCTCGGTGGGGGCAGGGGCTGGAGAGACCCAGTACTTC
cdr3_aa: CASSSVGAGAGETQYF

d_call: TRBD1
v_call: TRBV7-8
cdr3_length: 16
clone_size: NA
j_call: TRBJ1-4
cdr3_nt: TGTGCCAGCAGCTTAGAACAGGGGGCGCGAGGTGAAAAACTGTTTTTT
cdr3_aa: CASSLEQGARGEKLFF

d_call: TRBD1
v_call: TRBV28
cdr3_length: 14
clone_size: NA
j_call: TRBJ1-2
cdr3_nt: TGTGCCAGCATCCCCGGGGACAGAAACTATGGCTACACCTTC
cdr3_aa: CASIPGDRNYGYTF

d_call: NA
v_call: TRBV7-2
cdr3_length: 15
clone_size: NA
j_call: TRBJ1-1
cdr3_nt: TGTGCCAGCAGCTTTCGTGGGCTGTCGAACACTGAAGCTTTCTTT
cdr3_aa: CASSFRGLSNTEAFF

d_call: NA
v_call: TRBV19
cdr3_length: 14
clone_size: NA
j_call: TRBJ1-6
cdr3_nt: TGTGCCAGTAGCTGGCAAAGGGAGGCTTCACCCCTCCACTTT
cdr3_aa: CASSWQREASPLHF

d_call: NA
v_call: TRBV5-5
cdr3_length: 14
clone_size: NA
j_call: TRBJ2-5
cdr3_nt: TGTGCCAGCAGCTTGGAGGCCCTGAGGGAGACCCAGTACTTC
cdr3_aa: CASSLEALRETQYF

d_call: NA
v_call: TRBV19
cdr3_length: 13
clone_size: NA
j_call: TRBJ1-3
cdr3_nt: TGTGCCAGTACAATTTCTCGGGGAAACACCATATATTTT
cdr3_aa: CASTISRGNTIYF

d_call: TRBD1
v_call: TRBV5-1
cdr3_length: 15
clone_size: few
j_call: TRBJ2-2
cdr3_nt: TGCGCCAGCAGCTACGGGACAGGATACACCGGGGAGCTGTTTTTT
cdr3_aa: CASSYGTGYTGELFF

d_call: NA
v_call: TRBV29-1
cdr3_length: 12
clone_size: few
j_call: TRBJ2-3
cdr3_nt: TGCAGCGGGTCTAGCGCCACAGATACGCAGTATTTT
cdr3_aa: CSGSSATDTQYF

d_call: NA
v_call: TRBV28
cdr3_length: 15
clone_size: NA
j_call: TRBJ2-7
cdr3_nt: TGTGCCAGCAGTTTAGCGGGGGCCGGATCCTACGAGCAGTACTTC
cdr3_aa: CASSLAGAGSYEQYF

d_call: TRBD2
v_call: TRBV6-5
cdr3_length: 11
clone_size: NA
j_call: TRBJ2-7
cdr3_nt: TGTGCCAGCAGTTTCACGGGGGGGCAGTACTTC
cdr3_aa: CASSFTGGQYF

d_call: NA
v_call: TRBV11-2
cdr3_length: 13
clone_size: once
j_call: TRBJ1-4
cdr3_nt: TGTGCCAGCAGCTTAGGAAGGGGTGAAAAACTGTTTTTT
cdr3_aa: CASSLGRGEKLFF

d_call: NA
v_call: TRBV2
cdr3_length: 14
clone_size: NA
j_call: TRBJ1-1
cdr3_nt: TGTGCCAGCAGTGGGTTACTTCAGAACACTGAAGCTTTCTTT
cdr3_aa: CASSGLLQNTEAFF

d_call: NA
v_call: TRBV28
cdr3_length: 12
clone_size: NA
j_call: TRBJ1-2
cdr3_nt: TGTACATCGGGAGGGCGTCAAGATGGCTACACCTTC
cdr3_aa: CTSGGRQDGYTF

d_call: TRBD1
v_call: TRBV7-9
cdr3_length: 15
clone_size: NA
j_call: TRBJ1-6
cdr3_nt: TGTGCCAGCCAGACTTCCGGGACAGGGGATTCACCCCTCCACTTT
cdr3_aa: CASQTSGTGDSPLHF

d_call: NA
v_call: TRBV5-1
cdr3_length: 13
clone_size: few
j_call: TRBJ2-5
cdr3_nt: TGCGCCAGCAGCACTCAGGGGGGAGAGACCCAGTACTTC
cdr3_aa: CASSTQGGETQYF

d_call: NA
v_call: TRBV7-9
cdr3_length: 15
clone_size: NA
j_call: TRBJ1-4
cdr3_nt: TGTGCCAGCAGCTTGGCCTCCGGAGGGAATGAAAAACTGTTTTTT
cdr3_aa: CASSLASGGNEKLFF

d_call: TRBD1
v_call: TRBV30
cdr3_length: 12
clone_size: NA
j_call: TRBJ2-7
cdr3_nt: TGTGCCTGGACCGGGACAGGGGTCGAGCAGTACTTC
cdr3_aa: CAWTGTGVEQYF

d_call: NA
v_call: TRBV28
cdr3_length: 13
clone_size: NA
j_call: TRBJ1-1
cdr3_nt: TGTGCCAGCAGTTTCCCAGGGGCCAGTGAAGCTTTCTTT
cdr3_aa: CASSFPGASEAFF

d_call: TRBD2
v_call: TRBV12-5
cdr3_length: 17
clone_size: NA
j_call: TRBJ2-2
cdr3_nt: TGTGCTAGTGGTTTGTCGACTACTAGCGGGGGAACCGGGGAGCTGTTTTTT
cdr3_aa: CASGLSTTSGGTGELFF

d_call: NA
v_call: TRBV11-2
cdr3_length: 13
clone_size: NA
j_call: TRBJ1-6
cdr3_nt: TGTGCCAGCAGCTTAACTAGCAATTCACCCCTCCACTTT
cdr3_aa: CASSLTSNSPLHF

d_call: TRBD1
v_call: TRBV7-9
cdr3_length: 14
clone_size: NA
j_call: TRBJ1-2
cdr3_nt: TGTGCCAGCAGCTTAGGCACAGGGGGTGGTGGCTACACCTTC
cdr3_aa: CASSLGTGGGGYTF

d_call: TRBD1
v_call: TRBV7-3
cdr3_length: 15
clone_size: NA
j_call: TRBJ2-1
cdr3_nt: TGTGCCAGCAGCTTCGACAGGGGTTCCTACAATGAGCAGTTCTTC
cdr3_aa: CASSFDRGSYNEQFF

d_call: TRBD2
v_call: TRBV6-4
cdr3_length: 15
clone_size: few
j_call: TRBJ2-2
cdr3_nt: TGTGCCAGCAGTGTAACTAGCGGGAGCACCGGGGAGCTGTTTTTT
cdr3_aa: CASSVTSGSTGELFF

d_call: TRBD2
v_call: TRBV6-4
cdr3_length: 15
clone_size: NA
j_call: TRBJ2-7
cdr3_nt: TGTGCCAGCAGTGAATCGGGGGGGGGCTCCTACGAGCAGTACTTC
cdr3_aa: CASSESGGGSYEQYF

d_call: NA
v_call: TRBV7-3
cdr3_length: 14
clone_size: NA
j_call: TRBJ1-6
cdr3_nt: TGTGCCAGCAGCTTAAAAGTGGGCACTTCACCCCTCCACTTT
cdr3_aa: CASSLKVGTSPLHF